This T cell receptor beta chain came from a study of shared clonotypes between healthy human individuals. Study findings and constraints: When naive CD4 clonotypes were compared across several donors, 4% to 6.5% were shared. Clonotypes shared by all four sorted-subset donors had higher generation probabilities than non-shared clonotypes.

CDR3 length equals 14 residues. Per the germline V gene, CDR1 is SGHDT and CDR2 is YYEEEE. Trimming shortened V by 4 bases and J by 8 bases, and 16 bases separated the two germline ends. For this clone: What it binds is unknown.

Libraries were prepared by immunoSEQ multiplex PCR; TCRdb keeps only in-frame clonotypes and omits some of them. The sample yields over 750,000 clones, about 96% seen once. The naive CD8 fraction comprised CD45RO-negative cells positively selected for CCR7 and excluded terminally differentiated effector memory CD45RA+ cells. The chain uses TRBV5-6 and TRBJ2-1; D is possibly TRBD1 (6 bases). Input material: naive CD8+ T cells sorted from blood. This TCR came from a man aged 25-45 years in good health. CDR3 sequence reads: CASSLSFRGDEQFF. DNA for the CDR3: TGTGCCAGCAGCCTGTCGTTCAGGGGAGATGAGCAGTTCTTC.